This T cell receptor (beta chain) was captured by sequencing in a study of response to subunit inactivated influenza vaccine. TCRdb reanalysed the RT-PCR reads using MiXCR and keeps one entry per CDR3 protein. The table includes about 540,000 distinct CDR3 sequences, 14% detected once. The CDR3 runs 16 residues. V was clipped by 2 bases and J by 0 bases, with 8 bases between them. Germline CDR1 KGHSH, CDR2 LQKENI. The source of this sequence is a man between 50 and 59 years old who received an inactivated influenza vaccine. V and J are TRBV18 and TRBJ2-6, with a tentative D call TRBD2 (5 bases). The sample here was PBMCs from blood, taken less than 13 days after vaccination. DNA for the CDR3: TGTGCCAGCTCACCAACGGACTTCTCTGGGGCCAACGTCCTGACTTTC. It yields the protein CASSPTDFSGANVLTF.